This TCR beta chain appears in the sequencing data of a study of blood T cell repertoires in COVID-19. Per the germline V gene, CDR1 is ENHRY and CDR2 is SYGVKD. V dropped 4 bases and J dropped 3 bases, with 12 bases sitting between them. The CDR3 is 14 residues long. The Seattle patients, enrolled during active infection, were followed longitudinally. How the authors handled the data: The assay estimated nucleated cells by amplifying reference gene primers. Method: immunoSEQ multiplex PCR; TCRdb's copy keeps in-frame clones and lacks some. The D gene and trimming were derived from the DNA, and the V and J assignments and clone size from that table. The sample comprises approximately 330,000 clones, around 87% of which are singletons, and approximately 0.98% rests with the top ten.

This sequence joins TRBV10-3 and TRBJ1-1, with D perhaps TRBD1 (5 bases). This sequence originates from a woman in her thirties or forties with COVID-19, enrolled during active disease. Input material: peripheral blood. The CDR3 loop is CAISGGEEDTEAFF. The CDR3 region has the DNA TGTGCCATCAGTGGAGGGGAGGAGGACACTGAAGCTTTCTTT.